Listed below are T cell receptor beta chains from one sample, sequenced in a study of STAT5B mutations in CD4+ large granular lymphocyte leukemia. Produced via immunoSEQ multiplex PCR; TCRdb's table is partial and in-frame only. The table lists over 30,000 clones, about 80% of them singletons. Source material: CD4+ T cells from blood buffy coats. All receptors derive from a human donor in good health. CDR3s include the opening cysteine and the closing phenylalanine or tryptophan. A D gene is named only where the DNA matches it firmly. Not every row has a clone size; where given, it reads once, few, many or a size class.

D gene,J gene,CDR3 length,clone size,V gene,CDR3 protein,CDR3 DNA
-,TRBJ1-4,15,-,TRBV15,CATSRDGRANEKLFF,TGTGCCACCAGCAGAGATGGCAGAGCTAATGAAAAACTGTTTTTT
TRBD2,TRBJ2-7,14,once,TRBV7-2,CASSYSSGPYEQYF,TGTGCCAGCAGCTACTCTAGCGGGCCCTACGAGCAGTACTTC
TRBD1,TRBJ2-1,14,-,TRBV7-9,CASSPGTGSYEQFF,TGTGCCAGCAGCCCAGGGACAGGTTCCTATGAGCAGTTCTTC
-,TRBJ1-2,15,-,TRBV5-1,CASSLEQYAKDGYTF,TGCGCCAGCAGCTTGGAACAGTACGCTAAGGATGGCTACACCTTC
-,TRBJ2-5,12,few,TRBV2,CASSVSQETQYF,TGTGCCAGCAGTGTGTCCCAAGAGACCCAGTACTTC
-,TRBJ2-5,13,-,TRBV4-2,CASSPGTQETQYF,TGTGCCAGCAGCCCCGGAACACAAGAGACCCAGTACTTC
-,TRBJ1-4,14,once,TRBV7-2,CASSLSRINEKLFF,TGTGCCAGCAGCTTATCAAGAATTAATGAAAAACTGTTTTTT
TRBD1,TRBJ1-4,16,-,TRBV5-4,CASSSSRDRGSEKLFF,TGTGCCAGCAGCTCATCCCGGGACAGGGGCAGTGAAAAACTGTTTTTT
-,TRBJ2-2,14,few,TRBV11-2,CASSSNRNTGELFF,TGTGCCAGCAGCTCGAACAGAAACACCGGGGAGCTGTTTTTT
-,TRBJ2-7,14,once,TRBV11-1,CASSLGQVDLEQYF,TGTGCCAGCAGCTTAGGACAGGTGGATCTCGAGCAGTACTTC
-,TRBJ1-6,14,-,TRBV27,CASRLIQGNSPLHF,TGTGCCAGCAGGTTAATACAGGGAAATTCACCCCTCCACTTT
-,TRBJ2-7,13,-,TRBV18,CASSPLSIYEQYF,TGTGCCAGCTCACCACTGTCCATCTACGAGCAGTACTTC
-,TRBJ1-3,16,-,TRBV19,CASSRRDSRSGNTIYF,TGTGCCAGTAGTCGGAGAGACAGTCGCTCTGGAAACACCATATATTTT
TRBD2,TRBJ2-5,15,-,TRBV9,CASSPGTAGGETQYF,TGTGCCAGCAGCCCTGGGACAGCGGGGGGGGAGACCCAGTACTTC
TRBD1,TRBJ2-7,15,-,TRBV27,CASSLGRTGYYEQYF,TGTGCCAGCAGCCTAGGTCGGACAGGGTACTACGAGCAGTACTTC
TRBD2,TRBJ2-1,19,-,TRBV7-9,CASSLRGPAGVSSYNEQFF,TGTGCCAGCAGCCTCCGGGGTCCAGCGGGAGTCTCCTCCTACAATGAGCAGTTCTTC
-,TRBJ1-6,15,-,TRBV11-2,CASSSGPGWNSPLHF,TGTGCCAGCAGCTCTGGCCCTGGATGGAATTCACCCCTCCACTTT
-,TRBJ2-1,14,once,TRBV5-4,CASSLDRVLNEQFF,TGTGCCAGCAGCTTGGACAGGGTGCTCAATGAGCAGTTCTTC
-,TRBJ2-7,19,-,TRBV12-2,CASRLLDRARPNGAYEQYF,TGTGCAAGTCGTTTACTTGACAGGGCGCGGCCCAACGGGGCCTACGAGCAGTACTTC
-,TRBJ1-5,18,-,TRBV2,CASREGAALDYSNQPQHF,TGTGCCAGCAGGGAAGGGGCAGCTCTAGATTATAGCAATCAGCCCCAGCATTTT
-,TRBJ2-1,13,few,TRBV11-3,CASRKGGYNEQFF,TGTGCCAGCAGAAAGGGCGGTTACAATGAGCAGTTCTTC
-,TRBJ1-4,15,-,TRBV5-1,CASSPRTLSNEKLFF,TGCGCCAGCAGCCCCAGGACTTTAAGTAATGAAAAACTGTTTTTT
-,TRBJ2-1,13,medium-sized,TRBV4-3,CASSQEQGGEQFF,TGCGCCAGCAGCCAAGAGCAGGGAGGTGAGCAGTTCTTC
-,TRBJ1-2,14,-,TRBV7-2,CASSLSGISYGYTF,TGTGCCAGCTCACTTTCGGGGATCTCCTATGGCTACACCTTC
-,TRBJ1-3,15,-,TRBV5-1,CASSLVSGFGNTIYF,TGCGCCAGCAGCTTGGTCTCAGGATTTGGAAACACCATATATTTT
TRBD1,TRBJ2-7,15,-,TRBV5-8,CASSLVGQASYEQYF,TGTGCCAGCAGCTTGGTGGGACAGGCCTCCTACGAGCAGTACTTC
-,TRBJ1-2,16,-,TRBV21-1,CASSKVGTGGHYGYTF,TGTGCCAGCAGCAAAGTGGGGACAGGGGGCCACTATGGCTACACCTTC
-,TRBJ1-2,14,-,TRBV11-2,CASSLGRRGGGYTF,TGTGCCAGCAGCTTAGGTCGTAGGGGGGGAGGCTACACCTTC
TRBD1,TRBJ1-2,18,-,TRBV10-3,CAISESRQGGFGIYGYTF,TGTGCCATCAGTGAGTCCCGACAGGGGGGGTTCGGAATCTATGGCTACACCTTC
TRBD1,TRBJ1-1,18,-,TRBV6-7,CASIHAGTGVIRNTEAFF,TGTGCCAGCATCCACGCTGGGACAGGGGTTATCAGGAACACTGAAGCTTTCTTT
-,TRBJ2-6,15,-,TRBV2,CASSGGYSGANVLTF,TGTGCCAGCAGTGGCGGTTACTCTGGGGCCAACGTCCTGACTTTC
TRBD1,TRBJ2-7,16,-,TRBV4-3,CASSQDGTGGTYEQYF,TGCGCCAGCAGCCAGGACGGGACAGGGGGGACCTACGAGCAGTACTTC
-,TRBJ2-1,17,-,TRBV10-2,CASNTKLSGFSYNEQFF,TGCGCCAGCAACACGAAGCTTAGCGGCTTCTCCTACAATGAGCAGTTCTTC
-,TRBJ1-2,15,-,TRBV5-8,CASSLAGGLNYGYTF,TGTGCCAGCAGCTTGGCCGGGGGTTTGAACTATGGCTACACCTTC
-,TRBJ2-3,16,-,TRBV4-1,CASSQEGGIREDTQYF,TGCGCCAGCAGCCAAGAAGGTGGGATAAGGGAAGATACGCAGTATTTT
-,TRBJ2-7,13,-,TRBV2,CASRGSSPGEQYF,TGTGCCAGCAGAGGAAGTAGTCCGGGCGAGCAGTACTTC
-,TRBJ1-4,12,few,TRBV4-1,CASSQDNEKLFF,TGCGCCAGCAGCCAAGATAATGAAAAACTGTTTTTT
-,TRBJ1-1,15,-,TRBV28,CASSLSQAGSAEAFF,TGTGCCAGCAGTTTATCACAGGCTGGGTCGGCTGAAGCTTTCTTT
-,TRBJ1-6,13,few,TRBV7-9,CASSLDAYSPLHF,TGTGCCAGCAGCCTAGATGCGTACTCACCCCTCCACTTT
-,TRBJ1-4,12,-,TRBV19,CASSMRYEKLFF,TGTGCCAGTAGTATGCGGTATGAAAAACTGTTTTTT
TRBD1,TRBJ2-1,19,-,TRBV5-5,CASRIWDRVLARTYNEQFF,TGTGCCAGCAGAATCTGGGACAGGGTACTAGCGAGAACCTACAATGAGCAGTTCTTC
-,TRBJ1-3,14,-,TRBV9,CASSAPGGVNTIYF,TGTGCCAGCAGCGCCCCGGGTGGGGTAAACACCATATATTTT
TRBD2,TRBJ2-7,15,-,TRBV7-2,CASSFLAGGFYEQYF,TGTGCCAGCAGCTTTCTAGCGGGAGGCTTCTACGAGCAGTACTTC
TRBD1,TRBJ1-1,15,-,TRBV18,CASSNRGRGNTEAFF,TGTGCCAGCTCAAACAGGGGGCGCGGGAACACTGAAGCTTTCTTT
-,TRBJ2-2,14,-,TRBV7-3,CASQLNPNTGELFF,TGTGCCAGTCAGCTTAACCCGAACACCGGGGAGCTGTTTTTT
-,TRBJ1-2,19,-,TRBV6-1,CASSEVVRAGRTLNYGYTF,TGTGCCAGCAGTGAAGTAGTCAGGGCAGGGCGCACTCTCAACTATGGCTACACCTTC
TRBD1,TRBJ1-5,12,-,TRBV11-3,CASSDRGQPQHF,TGTGCCAGCAGCGACAGGGGCCAGCCCCAGCATTTT
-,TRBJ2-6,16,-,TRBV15,CATSRAPGAGANVLTF,TGTGCCACCAGCAGAGCGCCAGGGGCAGGGGCCAACGTCCTGACTTTC
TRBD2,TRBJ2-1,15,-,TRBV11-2,CASSLASGRYNEQFF,TGTGCCAGCAGCTTAGCTAGCGGGAGGTACAATGAGCAGTTCTTC
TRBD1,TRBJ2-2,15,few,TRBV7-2,CASSGGQGISGELFF,TGTGCCAGCAGCGGAGGACAGGGGATTTCCGGGGAGCTGTTTTTT
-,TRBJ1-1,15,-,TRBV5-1,CASSVRGPPNTEAFF,TGCGCCAGCAGCGTAAGGGGACCGCCGAACACTGAAGCTTTCTTT
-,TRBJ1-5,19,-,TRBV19,CASRSPSRDGRYSNQPQHF,TGTGCCAGTAGGAGCCCGAGCCGGGACGGACGATATAGCAATCAGCCCCAGCATTTT
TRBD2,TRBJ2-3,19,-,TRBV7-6,CASSLPLRSGRIVADTQYF,TGTGCCAGCAGCTTGCCTCTCCGAAGCGGGAGAATAGTGGCAGATACGCAGTATTTT
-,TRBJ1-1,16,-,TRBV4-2,CASSQETAQRGTEAFF,TGTGCCAGCAGCCAAGAGACGGCACAGCGCGGCACTGAAGCTTTCTTT
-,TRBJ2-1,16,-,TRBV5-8,CASRLQGESSYNEQFF,TGTGCCAGCAGACTGCAGGGCGAGAGCTCCTACAATGAGCAGTTCTTC
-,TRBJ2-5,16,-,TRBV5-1,CASSLFPPPSQETQYF,TGCGCCAGCAGCTTGTTCCCCCCACCAAGTCAAGAGACCCAGTACTTC
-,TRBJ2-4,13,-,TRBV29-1,CSVLSRAKNIQYF,TGCAGCGTCCTTTCGAGAGCCAAAAACATTCAGTACTTC
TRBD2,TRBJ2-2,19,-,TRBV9,CASSVPGTSGGTPWGELFF,TGTGCCAGCAGCGTACCCGGGACTAGCGGGGGGACACCTTGGGGGGAGCTGTTTTTT